Listed here are 5 T cell receptor beta chains from one sample, sequenced in a study of blood T cell repertoires in COVID-19. Profiling relied on immunoSEQ multiplex PCR, and the TCRdb table lists in-frame clones only, not all of them. Of about 220,000 clones in the sample, 90% were seen once. The sequenced sample consisted of PBMCs or T cells enriched from blood (not recorded which). Receptors were obtained from a man aged 25-40 years who had been exposed to COVID-19.

In DNA form, the CDR3 reads TGTGCCAGCAGCTTGAAGGCGGATGGGTCCCAGTACTTC. This sequence encodes CASSLKADGSQYF. V is TRBV5-5 and J is TRBJ2-5, with unresolved D. Trimming took 1 base from V and 9 from J, leaving 13 bases between them. This CDR3 is built from 13 residues. CDR1 SGHKS and CDR2 YYEKEE come from the germline V gene (reference sequence).

This chain uses TRBV4-2 with TRBJ2-2, with 7 bases fitting TRBD2. In germline, CDR1 is LGHNA, CDR2 YNFKEQ. V was clipped by 1 base and J by 6 bases; unmatched bases: 11. The CDR3 is made up of 17 amino acids. The CDR3 sequence is CASSQVVLAVPAGELFF. The CDR3 DNA reads TGTGCCAGCAGCCAAGTCGTCCTAGCGGTCCCTGCCGGGGAGCTGTTTTTT.

The chain joins TRBV10-3 to TRBJ1-2; maybe TRBD1 (6 bases). Germline CDR1 reads ENHRY; CDR2 reads SYGVKD. V was clipped by 7 bases and J by 8 bases, with 20 bases between them. CDR3 length: 14 amino acids. This CDR3 reads CAITPVGGGQGYTF. In DNA, the CDR3 is TGTGCCATCACCCCCGTGGGGGGGGGCCAGGGCTACACCTTC.

In its sample, this clone was seen once. The CDR3 DNA is TGTGCCAGCAGCCAGGGGCGTTCCACCGGGGAGCTGTTTTTT. This codes for CASSQGRSTGELFF. This chain links TRBV7-3 with TRBJ2-2; perhaps TRBD1 as D (6 bases). With 5 bases removed from V and 4 bases from J, the gap between germline ends came to 11 bases. This CDR3 spans 14 amino acids. CDR1 and CDR2 from the germline V gene are SGHTA and FQGTGA.

This chain's CDR3 is CASTPQANNYGYTF. DNA for the CDR3: TGTGCCAGTACCCCCCAGGCTAATAACTATGGCTACACCTTC. The rearrangement uses TRBV19 and TRBJ1-2; D ambiguous. The germline gives CDR1 LNHDA, CDR2 SQIVND (reference sequence). V was pared by 7 bases and J by 1 base, with 13 bases between. This CDR3 region has 14 residues.